The present T cell receptor beta chain was sequenced within a study of blood T cell repertoires in COVID-19. Study context: PBMCs, B-cell-depleted T cells, or T cells were the source of the cDNA or gDNA that made up the material.

The protocol was immunoSEQ multiplex PCR, while the TCRdb copy is restricted to in-frame clones and leaves out a portion. The table includes about 400,000 clones, around nine tenths detected once. This receptor was taken from a woman between 18 and 30 years old with acute COVID-19. Material for sequencing was PBMCs or T cells enriched from blood (not recorded which).

The CDR3 sequence is CASSLRAYGYTF. The CDR3 DNA follows: TGTGCCAGCAGTTTGCGGGCATATGGCTACACCTTC. This sequence joins TRBV12-3 or TRBV12-4 and TRBJ1-2; D unclear. Trimming cost V 3 bases and J 5 bases, with 7 bases left between them. This CDR3 contains 12 residues.